Listed below are T cell receptor beta chains from one sample, sequenced in a study of vaccination and CD4 T cells after COVID-19. No antigen has been assigned to these receptors. TCRdb redid the calling of the PCR reads with MiXCR, one entry per CDR3 protein. Among 16,000 or so distinct CDR3 sequences listed, roughly four fifths were seen once. This specimen consisted of CD4+ T cells from blood, cultured in vitro, obtained after SARS-CoV-2 vaccination. These receptors all stem from a human donor who received a COVID-19 vaccine. Each CDR3 is given without its conserved first and last residue.

j_call v_call cdr3_aa
TRBJ1-6 TRBV4-2 ASSQEGGDSYNSPLH
TRBJ1-5 TRBV19 ASSPLLQGNQPQH
TRBJ1-5 TRBV7-2 ASSLGGMTGQPQH
TRBJ2-5 TRBV6-1 ASKLGGTQY
TRBJ1-2 TRBV20-1 SARGFGEANYGYT
TRBJ2-7 TRBV30 AWSPRHRLPYEQY
TRBJ1-1 TRBV6-1 ASRRQGAANTEAF
TRBJ2-5 TRBV10-3 AISDRGSTQY
TRBJ2-3 TRBV2 ASTRRGDTQY
TRBJ2-3 TRBV7-2 ASSLEASGGTMTQY
TRBJ1-2 TRBV27 ASSLSYAGFDGYT
TRBJ2-3 TRBV7-2 ASSPGLAGGTDTQY
TRBJ1-4 TRBV20-1 SAIWGAREKLF
TRBJ2-2 TRBV23-1 ASSQSVNSSGGVTGELF
TRBJ2-5 TRBV30 AWSVNQGETQY
TRBJ1-2 TRBV7-8 ASSLGGNYGYT
TRBJ2-5 TRBV20-1 SASGLAGATGETQY
TRBJ1-6 TRBV20-1 SALTGGNSPLH
TRBJ1-5 TRBV20-1 SARDGRREDQPQH
TRBJ2-3 TRBV14 ASSLRTGWSTDTQY
TRBJ2-5 TRBV2 ASSVSTGSAGETQY
TRBJ2-7 TRBV6-2/TRBV6-3 ASSYEGAISYEQY
TRBJ2-1 TRBV2 ASRGPGRQYNEQF
TRBJ2-5 TRBV24-1 ATSDHLTGWKTQY
TRBJ1-5 TRBV2 ASTVGRNQPQH
TRBJ2-5 TRBV12-3/TRBV12-4 ASSFVSQETQY
TRBJ1-5 TRBV6-1 ASMRGVEPQH
TRBJ1-2 TRBV12-3/TRBV12-4 ASSLQGAYYGYT
TRBJ1-1 TRBV20-1 SAAYTGRMNTEAF
TRBJ2-3 TRBV2 ASTKAGGTDTQY
TRBJ2-2 TRBV2 ASSRERLAGGTGELF
TRBJ2-5 TRBV21-1 ASSKEETQY
TRBJ2-1 TRBV19 ATTSLAGGPAHEQF
TRBJ1-6 TRBV7-3 ASSLTGYNSPLH
TRBJ2-3 TRBV6-4 ASSDSGVPDTQY
TRBJ1-1 TRBV6-1 ASSTSGLAGIKEAF
TRBJ2-2 TRBV2 ASTKTDRVNTGELF
TRBJ2-7 TRBV6-1 ASSPDGWQFY
TRBJ1-6 TRBV12-5 ASGLDPQAGSYNSPLH
TRBJ1-6 TRBV21-1 ASRSRGGLNSPLH
TRBJ1-5 TRBV6-1 ASSGTGDSNQPQH
TRBJ2-3 TRBV5-4 ASSLDPFGGTQY
TRBJ1-1 TRBV2 ASSVRPNTEAF
TRBJ1-2 TRBV19 ASSIRGDSNYGYT
TRBJ1-2 TRBV18 ASSPSGQGWGYT
TRBJ2-5 TRBV6-1 ASSLLSRGHQETQY
TRBJ1-5 TRBV6-1 ASSDLRDRVSYSNQPQH
TRBJ1-2 TRBV25-1 ASSAPRGGYT
TRBJ1-2 TRBV19 ASKLGAANYGYT
TRBJ2-7 TRBV27 ASSFVQTGVHEQY
TRBJ2-5 TRBV24-1 ATSDLRSGRETQY
TRBJ2-2 TRBV2 ASSPGGIYTGELF
TRBJ2-5 TRBV10-1 ASSEGTYQETQY
TRBJ1-1 TRBV19 ASSIAGERNTEAF
TRBJ2-5 TRBV20-1 SATQGRETQY
TRBJ2-5 TRBV7-9 ASSLGSGHLETQY
TRBJ1-6 TRBV11-2 ASSLARASPLH
TRBJ1-5 TRBV20-1 SAHTQGNQPQH
TRBJ1-5 TRBV20-1 SAKQGGGQPQH